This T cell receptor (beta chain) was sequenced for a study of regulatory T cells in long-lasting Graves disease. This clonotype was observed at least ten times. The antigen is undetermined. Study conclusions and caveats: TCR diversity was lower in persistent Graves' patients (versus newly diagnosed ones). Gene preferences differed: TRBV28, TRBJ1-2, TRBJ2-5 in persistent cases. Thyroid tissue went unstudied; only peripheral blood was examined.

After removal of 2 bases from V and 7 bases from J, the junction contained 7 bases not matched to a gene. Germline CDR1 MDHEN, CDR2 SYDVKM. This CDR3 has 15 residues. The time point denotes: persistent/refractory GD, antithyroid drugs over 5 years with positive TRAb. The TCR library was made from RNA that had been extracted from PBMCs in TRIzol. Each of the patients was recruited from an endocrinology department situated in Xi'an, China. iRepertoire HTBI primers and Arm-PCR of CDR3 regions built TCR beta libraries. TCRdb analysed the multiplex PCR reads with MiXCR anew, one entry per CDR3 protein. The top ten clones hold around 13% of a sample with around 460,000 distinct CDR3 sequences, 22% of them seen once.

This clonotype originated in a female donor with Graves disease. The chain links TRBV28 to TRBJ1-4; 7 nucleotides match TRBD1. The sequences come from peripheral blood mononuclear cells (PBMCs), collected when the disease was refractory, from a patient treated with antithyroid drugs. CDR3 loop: CASSLHRGGREKLFF. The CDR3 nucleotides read TGTGCCAGCAGTTTACACAGGGGAGGGCGTGAAAAACTGTTTTTT.